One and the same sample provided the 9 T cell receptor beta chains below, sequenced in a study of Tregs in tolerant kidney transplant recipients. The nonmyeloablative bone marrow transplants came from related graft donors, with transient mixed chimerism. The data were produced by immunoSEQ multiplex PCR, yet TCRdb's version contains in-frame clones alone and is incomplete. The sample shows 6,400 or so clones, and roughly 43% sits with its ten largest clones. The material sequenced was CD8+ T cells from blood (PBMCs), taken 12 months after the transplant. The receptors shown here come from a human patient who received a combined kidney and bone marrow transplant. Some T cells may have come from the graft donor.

The CDR3 bases that were read are TGTGCCACCAGCAGAGACCGACAGACCTACGAG. This encodes CATSRDRQTYE. The complete CDR3 reads CATSRDRQTYEQYF. V and J are TRBV15 and TRBJ2-7; D is possibly TRBD1 (5 bases). The read halts 3 residues ahead of the CDR3 end, with the missing end drawn from the germline J gene. The CDR3 has 14 amino acids. Trimming left V 0 bases short and J 2 bases short, with 8 bases between. Germline V CDR1 and CDR2: LNHNV, YYDKDF (reference sequence).

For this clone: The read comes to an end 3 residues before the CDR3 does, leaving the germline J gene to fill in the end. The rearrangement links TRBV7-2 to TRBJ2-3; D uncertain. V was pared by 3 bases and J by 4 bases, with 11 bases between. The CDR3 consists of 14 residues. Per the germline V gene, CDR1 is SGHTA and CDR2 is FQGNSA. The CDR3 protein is CASSFNSLADTQYF. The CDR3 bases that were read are TGTGCCAGCAGCTTCAACAGTCTTGCAGATACG.

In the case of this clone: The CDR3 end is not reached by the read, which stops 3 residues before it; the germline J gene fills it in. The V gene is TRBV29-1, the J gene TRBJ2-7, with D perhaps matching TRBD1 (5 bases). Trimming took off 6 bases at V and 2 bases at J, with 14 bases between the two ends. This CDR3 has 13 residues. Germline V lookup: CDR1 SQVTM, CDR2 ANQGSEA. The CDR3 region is CSVQGGLPYEQYF. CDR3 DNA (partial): TGCAGCGTGCAGGGTGGCCTCCCCTACGAG.

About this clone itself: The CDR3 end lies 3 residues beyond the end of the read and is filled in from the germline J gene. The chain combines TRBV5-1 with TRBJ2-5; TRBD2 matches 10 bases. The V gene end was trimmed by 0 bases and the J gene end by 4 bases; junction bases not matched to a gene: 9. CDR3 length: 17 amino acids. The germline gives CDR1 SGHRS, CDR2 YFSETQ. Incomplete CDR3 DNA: TGCGCCAGCAGCTTGGCCCTAGCGGGAGTTGGGGGAGAGACC. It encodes CASSLALAGVGGET. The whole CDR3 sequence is CASSLALAGVGGETQYF.

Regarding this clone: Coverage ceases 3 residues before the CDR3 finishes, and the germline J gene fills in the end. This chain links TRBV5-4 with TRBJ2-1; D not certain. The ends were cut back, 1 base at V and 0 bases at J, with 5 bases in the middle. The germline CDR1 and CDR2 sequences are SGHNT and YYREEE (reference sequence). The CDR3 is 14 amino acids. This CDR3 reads CASSLLVSYNEQFF. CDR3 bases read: TGTGCCAGCAGCTTGTTAGTCTCCTACAATGAG.

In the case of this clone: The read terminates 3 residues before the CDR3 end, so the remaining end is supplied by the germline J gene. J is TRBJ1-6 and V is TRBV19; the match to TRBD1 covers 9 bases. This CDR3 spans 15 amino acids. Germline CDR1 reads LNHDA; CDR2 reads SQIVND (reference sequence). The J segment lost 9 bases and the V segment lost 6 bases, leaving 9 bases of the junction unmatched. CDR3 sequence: CASRVSRDRASPLHF. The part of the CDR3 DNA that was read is TGTGCCAGTAGGGTGAGCCGGGACAGGGCTTCACCC.

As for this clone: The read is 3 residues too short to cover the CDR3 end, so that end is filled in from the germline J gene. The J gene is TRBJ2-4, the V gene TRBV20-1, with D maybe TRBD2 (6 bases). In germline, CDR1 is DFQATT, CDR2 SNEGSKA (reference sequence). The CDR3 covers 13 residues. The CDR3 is CSARDLRLDPQYF. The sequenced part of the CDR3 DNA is TGCAGTGCTAGAGATCTTCGACTAGACCCT.

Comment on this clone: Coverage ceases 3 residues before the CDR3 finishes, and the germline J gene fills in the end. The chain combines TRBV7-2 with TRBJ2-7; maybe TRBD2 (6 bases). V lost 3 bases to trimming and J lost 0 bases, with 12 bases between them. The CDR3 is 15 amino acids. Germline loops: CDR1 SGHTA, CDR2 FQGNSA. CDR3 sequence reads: CASSLSRDFSYEQYF. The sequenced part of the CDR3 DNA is TGTGCCAGCAGCTTGTCCCGGGACTTCTCCTACGAG.

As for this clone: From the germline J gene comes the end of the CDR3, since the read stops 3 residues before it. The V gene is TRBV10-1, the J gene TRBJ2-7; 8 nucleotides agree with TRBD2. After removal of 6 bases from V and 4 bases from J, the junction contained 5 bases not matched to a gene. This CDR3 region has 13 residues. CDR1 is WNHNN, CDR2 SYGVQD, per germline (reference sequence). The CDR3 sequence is CASSPGLGYEQYF. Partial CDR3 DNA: TGCGCCAGCAGCCCGGGACTAGGGTACGAG.